These 23 T cell receptor beta chains were all obtained from the same sample, sequenced in a study of identical twins. In TCRdb, the 5' RACE reads were re-called with MiXCR into one record per CDR3 protein. Of about 490,000 distinct CDR3 sequences listed, about 16% were seen once; the top ten hold nearly 0.45%. These data also formed part of another study, on yellow fever vaccine responses in identical twins.

The material sequenced was CD4+ T cells sorted from blood. These receptors came from a woman between 18 and 30 years old in good health.

This clonotype came up many times. The V and J genes are TRBV28 and TRBJ2-1, with 11 bases lining up with TRBD2. The CDR3 is 14 amino acids. The junction had 2 bases not matched to a gene; V was cut back by 5 bases and J by 5 bases. Germline loops: CDR1 MDHEN, CDR2 SYDVKM. The CDR3: CASSPGLADNEQFF. CDR3 in DNA: TGTGCCAGCAGTCCGGGACTAGCGGACAATGAGCAGTTCTTC.

The chain uses TRBV10-3 and TRBJ2-1; D unresolved. V lost 4 bases and J lost 7, with 11 bases in between. The germline V gene has CDR1 ENHRY and CDR2 SYGVKD. This CDR3 contains 13 residues. CDR3 protein: CAISAISGNEQFF. The CDR3 region has the DNA TGTGCCATCAGTGCGATCTCGGGTAATGAGCAGTTCTTC.

In its sample, this clonotype was seen a few times. The genes are TRBV18 and TRBJ2-2; 7 bases are shared with TRBD1. Trimming took 8 bases from V and 5 from J; bases not matched to a gene: 8. CDR1 KGHSH and CDR2 LQKENI come from the germline V gene. CDR3 size: 14 residues. The CDR3 sequence: CASPGQTSTGELFF. DNA of the CDR3: TGTGCCAGCCCGGGACAGACCTCTACCGGGGAGCTGTTTTTT.

This clonotype was found a few times. This chain joins TRBV10-3 and TRBJ2-7, with 7 nucleotides matching TRBD1. The CDR3 has 13 amino acids. With V trimmed by 2 bases and J by 2 bases, 0 bases remained unmatched. Germline lookup yields CDR1 ENHRY and CDR2 SYGVKD. The CDR3 DNA sequence: TGTGCCATCAGTGAGACAGGGGCCTACGAGCAGTACTTC. This encodes CAISETGAYEQYF.

In this sample, this clonotype turned up many times. The chain employs TRBV5-1 and TRBJ2-2, with TRBD1 identical over 8 bases. Germline V CDR1 and CDR2: SGHRS, YFSETQ. There are 16 residues in the CDR3. J gave up 2 bases and V 4 bases, and 7 bases lay outside the gene matches. CDR3 loop: CASSTAGGSNTGELFF. CDR3 nucleotide sequence: TGCGCCAGCAGCACCGCAGGGGGCTCAAACACCGGGGAGCTGTTTTTT. The full variable domain, its missing parts supplied by reference TRBV5-1 and TRBJ2-2, is KAGVTQTPRYLIKTRGQQVTLSCSPISGHRSVSWYQQTPGQGLQFLFEYFSETQRNKGNFPGRFSGRQFSNSRSEMNVSTLELGDSALYLCASSTAGGSNTGELFFGEGSRLTVL.

CDR3 sequence (DNA): TGTGCCAGCAGCTCAGCTGGGACTAGCGGCTCATCTAGCACAGATACGCAGTATTTT. Amino acid sequence: CASSSAGTSGSSSTDTQYF. The chain combines TRBV7-2 with TRBJ2-3; 11 bases align to TRBD2. The CDR3 is 19 residues long. V was clipped by 4 bases and J by 0 bases; unmatched bases: 12. Germline values: CDR1 SGHTA, CDR2 FQGNSA.

The gene calls are TRBV3-1 and TRBJ2-1; TRBD2 matches 8 bases. CDR1 and CDR2 (germline): LGHDT, YNNKEL (reference sequence). Trimming cost V 4 bases and J 3 bases; bases outside gene matches: 8. This CDR3 is built from 16 residues. CDR3: CASSPRSGGNYNEQFF. The CDR3, as DNA: TGTGCCAGCAGCCCCCGGAGCGGGGGAAACTACAATGAGCAGTTCTTC.

This clonotype was seen many times. As DNA, the CDR3 is TGTGCCAGCAGCTCTGGACAGGCTAACAATCAGCCCCAGCATTTT. This sequence encodes CASSSGQANNQPQHF. V is TRBV7-8 and J is TRBJ1-5; TRBD1 matches 7 bases. The ends lost 4 bases at V and 3 bases at J; junction bases unmatched: 6. The length of the CDR3 is 15 residues. The germline V gene encodes CDR1 SGHVS and CDR2 FQNEAQ.

This clonotype was counted many times. J is TRBJ1-6 and V is TRBV6-1; no clear D. With 4 bases removed from V and 7 bases from J, the gap between germline ends came to 11 bases. The germline V gene encodes CDR1 MNHNS and CDR2 SASEGT. The CDR3 length is 14 residues. CDR3 nucleotides: TGTGCCAGCAGTGCTTCAGTGATAAATTCACCCCTCCACTTT. Translating gives CASSASVINSPLHF.

This clonotype was seen only a few times. This chain links TRBV15 with TRBJ2-7; D call uncertain. Germline values: CDR1 LNHNV, CDR2 YYDKDF (reference sequence). CDR3 size: 14 residues. V was trimmed by 0 bases and J by 1 base, leaving 7 bases between them. The CDR3 sequence is CATSRDLVSYEQYF. CDR3 in DNA: TGTGCCACCAGCAGAGATCTAGTTTCCTACGAGCAGTACTTC.

The chain combines TRBV20-1 with TRBJ2-3; a weak D match, TRBD1 (6 bases). Germline values: CDR1 DFQATT, CDR2 SNEGSKA (reference sequence). V lost 4 bases and J lost 6, with 14 bases in between. CDR3 size: 13 residues. The CDR3 nucleotides are TGCAGTGCTACTACAGGGCAAATGGATACGCAGTATTTT. It specifies CSATTGQMDTQYF.

This clonotype was seen a handful of times. This chain connects TRBV5-1 to TRBJ2-3; TRBD2 is a possible D gene (6 bases). The CDR3 is 13 residues long. Per the germline V gene, CDR1 is SGHRS and CDR2 is YFSETQ. V was clipped by 6 bases and J by 6 bases, with 14 bases between them. The CDR3 sequence is CASTERVRDTQYF. The CDR3 coding sequence is TGCGCCAGCACCGAGCGGGTGCGCGATACGCAGTATTTT.

V usage is TRBV12-3 or TRBV12-4 and J usage is TRBJ1-1; no clear D. Trimming pared 5 bases from V and 1 base from J, leaving 14 bases between. This CDR3 is 15 amino acids long. The CDR3 coding sequence is TGTGCCAGCAGTCCTACGACGGGGAAGAACACTGAAGCTTTCTTT. Translated: CASSPTTGKNTEAFF.

The rearrangement uses TRBV7-9 and TRBJ2-2; TRBD2 aligns across 8 bases. V was clipped by 5 bases and J by 2 bases; unmatched bases: 4. This CDR3 contains 15 residues. The germline CDR1 and CDR2 sequences are SEHNR and FQNEAQ (reference sequence). CDR3 residues: CASSKREPNTGELFF. For the CDR3, the DNA is TGTGCCAGCAGCAAGCGGGAGCCTAACACCGGGGAGCTGTTTTTT.

This rearrangement joins TRBV5-3 to TRBJ2-7; TRBD1 or TRBD2 may be the D gene (5 bases each). TRBV5-3 is known as an ORF, though its function is uncertain. This CDR3 comprises 14 residues. The V and J ends lost 0 bases and 7 bases respectively, with 14 bases between them. The CDR3 region is CARSLGQDWGEQYV. CDR3 sequence (DNA): TGTGCCAGAAGCTTGGGTCAGGACTGGGGGGAGCAGTACGTC.

J is TRBJ2-1 and V is TRBV3-1; D unresolved. The length of the CDR3 is 15 residues. V was trimmed by 0 bases and J by 6 bases, leaving 12 bases between them. Germline V gene lookup returns CDR1 LGHDT and CDR2 YNNKEL (reference sequence). CDR3 amino acids: CASSQDQISGNEQFF. CDR3 nucleotides: TGTGCCAGCAGCCAAGACCAAATTTCCGGCAATGAGCAGTTCTTC.

The rearrangement uses TRBV7-3 and TRBJ2-7; D unclear. Trimming shortened V by 2 bases and J by 3 bases, and 11 bases separated the two germline ends. This CDR3 contains 14 residues. Germline V gene sequence: CDR1 SGHTA, CDR2 FQGTGA. CDR3 loop: CASSLAPKGYEQYF. In DNA, the CDR3 is TGTGCCAGCAGCTTAGCGCCTAAGGGCTACGAGCAGTACTTC. Together with reference TRBV7-3 and TRBJ2-7, the CDR3 gives the full variable domain: GAGVSQTPSNKVTEKGKYVELRCDPISGHTALYWYRQSLGQGPEFLIYFQGTGAADDSGLPNDRFFAVRPEGSVSTLKIQRTERGDSAVYLCASSLAPKGYEQYFGPGTRLTVT.

The rearrangement uses TRBV15 and TRBJ2-1; 14 nucleotides line up with TRBD2. The CDR3 runs to 17 residues. Germline CDR1 is LNHNV and CDR2 is YYDKDF (reference sequence). The J segment lost 9 bases and the V segment lost 3 bases, leaving 10 bases of the junction unmatched. CDR3 loop: CATSSPTSGRAGGEQFF. For the CDR3, the DNA is TGTGCCACCAGCAGCCCGACTAGCGGGAGGGCGGGCGGTGAGCAGTTCTTC.

J is TRBJ1-1 and V is TRBV29-1; no reliable D call. This CDR3 is built from 12 residues. Trimming took 4 bases from V and 1 from J, leaving 7 bases between them. From germline, CDR1 is SQVTM and CDR2 ANQGSEA. The CDR3, as DNA: TGCAGCGTTGCCGGAGGGAACACTGAAGCTTTCTTT. Its translation: CSVAGGNTEAFF.

This clonotype turned up a few times. V is TRBV9 and J is TRBJ2-5, with 9 bases aligning to TRBD2. From germline, CDR1 is SGDLS and CDR2 YYNGEE. V dropped 4 bases and J dropped 5; count of bases not matched to a gene: 9. This CDR3 is 15 amino acids long. CDR3 in DNA: TGTGCCAGCAGCTCAATAGCGGGAGCGTCGGAGACCCAGTACTTC. Protein: CASSSIAGASETQYF.

This clonotype was found many times. The chain employs TRBV27 and TRBJ1-1, with a tentative D call TRBD1 (6 bases). The germline gives CDR1 MNHEY, CDR2 SMNVEV (reference sequence). The CDR3 is 14 amino acids. The germline V and J ends were trimmed by 3 bases and 2 bases, with 10 bases remaining between them. DNA for the CDR3: TGTGCCAGCAGTTTGAACAGGGTAAACACTGAAGCTTTCTTT. Translated: CASSLNRVNTEAFF.

In this sample, this clonotype turned up a few times. The gene calls are TRBV25-1 and TRBJ1-2; D may be TRBD1 (5 bases). The CDR3 contains 14 residues. Trimming cost V 4 bases and J 4 bases, with 13 bases left between them. Germline CDR1 is MGHDK and CDR2 is SYGVNS. CDR3 sequence reads: CASSVSGSAYGYTF. The CDR3 DNA reads TGTGCCAGCAGTGTGTCAGGGTCGGCCTATGGCTACACCTTC.

This clonotype came up a few times. The rearrangement links TRBV5-1 to TRBJ1-5; D unclear. From germline, CDR1 is SGHRS and CDR2 YFSETQ. CDR3 length: 15 amino acids. The ends were cut back, 4 bases at V and 7 bases at J, with 18 bases in the middle. The CDR3 bases are TGCGCCAGCAGCCCTACGGCGGGTTCGGGGCAGCCCCAGCATTTT. Amino acid sequence: CASSPTAGSGQPQHF.